A selection of T cell receptor beta chains follows, all from one sample in a study of T cell responses to AZD1222 COVID-19 vaccine. Sequencing used immunoSEQ multiplex PCR; TCRdb keeps in-frame clones, though not all of them. This repertoire shows around 150,000 clones, approximately 85% found once; its top ten account for 7.9%. Sequences were derived from peripheral blood, sampled 28 days after the second dose of the MenACWY control vaccine. The receptors originated from an adult who received the MenACWY meningococcal vaccine as a control. Each CDR3 is given with its conserved first and last residue. A D gene is named only where the DNA matches it firmly. Clone size is stated in some rows and not others, as once, few, many or a class when expanded.

clone_size	j_call	d_call	v_call	cdr3_aa	cdr3_nt
NA	TRBJ2-7	NA	TRBV5-4	CASSLEVDVAEQYF	TGTGCCAGCAGCTTGGAGGTGGACGTGGCCGAGCAGTACTTC
NA	TRBJ2-3	NA	TRBV5-1	CASSLNANEDTQYF	TGCGCCAGCAGCTTGAACGCAAACGAGGATACGCAGTATTTT
NA	TRBJ2-3	NA	TRBV21-1	CASNRGLLGPDTQYF	TGTGCCAGCAACAGGGGGCTGTTGGGCCCGGATACGCAGTATTTT
NA	TRBJ2-3	NA	TRBV5-1	CASSLGRTDTQYF	TGCGCCAGCAGCTTGGGGCGCACAGATACGCAGTATTTT
NA	TRBJ1-1	NA	TRBV7-6	CASSLTVDTEAFF	TGTGCCAGCAGCCTCACTGTGGACACTGAAGCTTTCTTT
NA	TRBJ1-1	TRBD1	TRBV4-2	CASSQTDRLNTEAFF	TGTGCCAGCAGCCAAACGGACAGGTTGAACACTGAAGCTTTCTTT
NA	TRBJ1-3	NA	TRBV30	CAWTNPELGNTIYF	TGTGCCTGGACTAACCCAGAACTAGGAAACACCATATATTTT
NA	TRBJ1-1	TRBD1	TRBV28	CASSPPGQWYTEAFF	TGTGCCAGCAGTCCTCCGGGACAGTGGTACACTGAAGCTTTCTTT
NA	TRBJ2-7	NA	TRBV7-9	CASSPDPGYEQYF	TGTGCCAGCAGCCCAGACCCGGGCTACGAGCAGTACTTC
NA	TRBJ1-2	TRBD1	TRBV6-6	CASSYGAGGDGYTF	TGTGCCAGCAGTTACGGGGCAGGGGGCGATGGCTACACCTTC
NA	TRBJ1-1	TRBD1	TRBV10-3	CAISESGTDIEAFF	TGTGCCATCAGTGAGTCAGGGACAGACATTGAAGCTTTCTTT
NA	TRBJ1-2	NA	TRBV20-1	CSVADIYGYTF	TGCAGTGTTGCGGACATTTATGGCTACACCTTC
NA	TRBJ2-5	NA	TRBV20-1	CSARGGETQYF	TGCAGTGCTAGAGGGGGAGAGACCCAGTACTTC
NA	TRBJ2-3	TRBD1	TRBV10-2	CASTQRRQGKDTQYF	TGCGCCAGCACGCAACGCCGACAGGGGAAAGATACGCAGTATTTT
NA	TRBJ2-7	TRBD2	TRBV5-3	CARSPNNLLLRSGDTYEQYF	TGTGCCAGAAGCCCAAACAACCTCCTCCTAAGGAGCGGGGATACCTACGAGCAGTACTTC
once	TRBJ2-1	TRBD2	TRBV5-1	CASSLQGQGALAGGPSGQNEQFF	TGCGCCAGCAGCTTGCAGGGACAGGGAGCACTAGCGGGAGGGCCTAGTGGACAAAATGAGCAGTTCTTC
NA	TRBJ2-7	NA	TRBV9	CASSVGGNEQYF	TGTGCCAGCAGCGTAGGCGGGAACGAGCAGTACTTC
NA	TRBJ2-7	TRBD1	TRBV5-4	CASSSDRWSYEQYF	TGTGCCAGCAGTTCGGACAGGTGGTCCTACGAGCAGTACTTC
NA	TRBJ2-3	NA	TRBV11-2	CASSLTGRDPDTQYF	TGTGCCAGCAGCTTAACTGGCAGGGACCCAGATACGCAGTATTTT
NA	TRBJ2-7	NA	TRBV18	CASSPPGSTGLEQYF	TGTGCCAGCTCACCACCGGGATCAACAGGGCTCGAGCAGTACTTC
NA	TRBJ1-1	NA	TRBV6-5	CASTMDGNTEAFF	TGTGCCAGCACGATGGACGGAAACACTGAAGCTTTCTTT
NA	TRBJ2-1	TRBD2	TRBV5-1	CASYLAGAYNEQFF	TGCGCCAGTTATCTAGCGGGGGCTTACAATGAGCAGTTCTTC
NA	TRBJ2-2	TRBD2	TRBV7-2	CASSPGTSGRGELFF	TGTGCCAGCAGCCCTGGGACTAGCGGGAGGGGGGAGCTGTTTTTT
NA	TRBJ1-1	TRBD1	TRBV10-3	CAIRPGDRGLGNTEAFF	TGTGCCATCAGACCAGGGGACAGGGGGCTGGGAAACACTGAAGCTTTCTTT
NA	TRBJ1-5	NA	TRBV6-2/TRBV6-3	CASSFRPPGQPQHF	TGTGCCAGCAGTTTCCGACCCCCCGGGCAGCCCCAGCATTTT
once	TRBJ2-7	NA	TRBV7-2	CASSLEPRGEQYF	TGTGCCAGCAGCTTAGAACCAAGAGGCGAGCAGTACTTC
NA	TRBJ1-5	TRBD1	TRBV7-9	CASSLWTGYSNQPQHF	TGTGCCAGCAGCTTGTGGACAGGGTATAGCAATCAGCCCCAGCATTTT
NA	TRBJ2-1	NA	TRBV29-1	CSAPGQGPVLHWDEQFF	TGCAGCGCCCCAGGGCAGGGGCCCGTCTTGCATTGGGATGAGCAGTTCTTC
NA	TRBJ1-6	TRBD1	TRBV5-1	CASSPGQDNSPLHF	TGCGCCAGCAGCCCCGGACAGGATAATTCACCCCTCCACTTT
NA	TRBJ1-1	NA	TRBV19	CASTPGGLNTEAFF	TGTGCCAGTACACCGGGGGGCTTGAACACTGAAGCTTTCTTT
NA	TRBJ2-7	NA	TRBV12-5	CASGYSTEQYF	TGTGCTAGTGGTTACAGTACTGAGCAGTACTTC
NA	TRBJ1-1	NA	TRBV25-1	CASSDGTYTEAFF	TGTGCCAGCAGTGACGGCACCTACACTGAAGCTTTCTTT
once	TRBJ1-1	NA	TRBV7-9	CASSSPDGRSEAFF	TGTGCCAGCAGCTCACCGGATGGGCGGAGTGAAGCTTTCTTT
NA	TRBJ1-1	TRBD1	TRBV24-1	CATSTGGTEAFF	TGTGCCACCAGCACAGGGGGGACTGAAGCTTTCTTT
few	TRBJ1-3	NA	TRBV28	CASSLVRGSGNTIYF	TGTGCCAGCAGTTTAGTTCGGGGCTCTGGAAACACCATATATTTT
NA	TRBJ1-1	TRBD1	TRBV9	CASSVAGGGTEAFF	TGTGCCAGCAGCGTAGCAGGGGGGGGGACTGAAGCTTTCTTT
NA	TRBJ1-1	NA	TRBV18	CASSPYEKDGEAFF	TGTGCCAGCTCACCTTACGAGAAAGACGGTGAAGCTTTCTTT
NA	TRBJ2-2	NA	TRBV4-2	CASSQDLVDGIVGVGELFF	TGTGCCAGCAGCCAAGATCTCGTGGACGGAATAGTAGGGGTCGGGGAGCTGTTTTTT
NA	TRBJ2-5	NA	TRBV7-2	CASSSRPGPQETQYF	TGTGCCAGCAGCTCAAGGCCGGGACCACAAGAGACCCAGTACTTC
NA	TRBJ2-2	TRBD1	TRBV6-2/TRBV6-3	CASSSRDRGENTGELFF	TGTGCCAGCAGTTCCCGGGACAGGGGAGAGAACACCGGGGAGCTGTTTTTT
once	TRBJ2-2	NA	TRBV7-2	CASSLRTNTGELFF	TGTGCCAGCAGCTTGCGCACGAACACCGGGGAGCTGTTTTTT
NA	TRBJ2-7	NA	TRBV5-1	CASSFIGSPQVHEQYF	TGCGCCAGCAGTTTTATCGGGTCTCCCCAAGTCCACGAGCAGTACTTC
NA	TRBJ1-1	NA	TRBV6-5	CASTEPSGTEAFF	TGTGCCAGCACCGAGCCATCAGGGACTGAAGCTTTCTTT
NA	TRBJ1-5	NA	TRBV6-5	CASSPRTEEGQPQHF	TGTGCCAGCAGTCCTCGGACGGAGGAAGGTCAGCCCCAGCATTTT
NA	TRBJ2-1	NA	TRBV19	CASSLTKLHNNEQFF	TGTGCCAGTAGCCTAACTAAACTACATAACAATGAGCAGTTCTTC
NA	TRBJ2-7	NA	TRBV24-1	CATSDPRTVTYEQYF	TGTGCCACCAGTGACCCCCGGACAGTTACCTACGAGCAGTACTTC
once	TRBJ2-6	NA	TRBV15	CATSREGGGGANVLTF	TGTGCCACCAGCAGAGAGGGGGGAGGAGGGGCCAACGTCCTGACTTTC
NA	TRBJ2-3	NA	TRBV3-1/TRBV3-2	CASSQVAGSDTQYF	TGTGCCAGCAGCCAAGTCGCGGGGTCAGATACGCAGTATTTT
NA	TRBJ2-2	TRBD2	TRBV28	CASTMVGRGNTGELFF	TGTGCCAGCACTATGGTAGGGAGGGGGAACACCGGGGAGCTGTTTTTT
NA	TRBJ1-5	NA	TRBV6-5	CASSARASNQPQHF	TGTGCCAGCAGCGCCCGGGCTAGCAATCAGCCCCAGCATTTT
NA	TRBJ1-3	NA	TRBV7-4	CASSSRGLNTIYF	TGTGCCAGCAGCTCCAGGGGTTTGAACACCATATATTTT
NA	TRBJ2-5	TRBD2	TRBV11-3	CASSPYSGSQETQYF	TGTGCCAGCAGCCCATATAGCGGGTCCCAAGAGACCCAGTACTTC
NA	TRBJ1-1	NA	TRBV3-1/TRBV3-2	CASSPPFGRPNTEAFF	TGTGCCAGCAGCCCCCCGTTTGGCAGACCGAACACTGAAGCTTTCTTT
NA	TRBJ1-1	TRBD1	TRBV6-6	CASRVTGGNTEAFF	TGTGCCAGCAGGGTCACAGGGGGGAACACTGAAGCTTTCTTT
NA	TRBJ2-5	TRBD2	TRBV7-6	CASSREPTSGMETQYF	TGTGCCAGCAGCCGCGAGCCCACTAGCGGGATGGAGACCCAGTACTTC
once	TRBJ2-1	TRBD2	TRBV27	CASSFGTRVNNEQFF	TGTGCCAGCAGTTTTGGGACTAGAGTTAACAATGAGCAGTTCTTC
once	TRBJ2-1	NA	TRBV27	CASNADRSSYNEQFF	TGTGCCAGCAACGCTGACAGGAGCTCCTACAATGAGCAGTTCTTC